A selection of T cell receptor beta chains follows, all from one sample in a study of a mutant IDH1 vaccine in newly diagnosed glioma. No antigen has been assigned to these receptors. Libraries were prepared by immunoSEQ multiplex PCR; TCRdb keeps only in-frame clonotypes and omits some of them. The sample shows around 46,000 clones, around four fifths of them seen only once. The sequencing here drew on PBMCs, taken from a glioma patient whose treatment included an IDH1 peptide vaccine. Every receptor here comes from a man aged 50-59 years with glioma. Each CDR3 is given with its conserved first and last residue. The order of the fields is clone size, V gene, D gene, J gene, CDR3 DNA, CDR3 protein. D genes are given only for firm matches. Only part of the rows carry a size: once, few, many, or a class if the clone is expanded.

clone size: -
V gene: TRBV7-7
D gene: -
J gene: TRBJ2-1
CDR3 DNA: TGTGCTAGCAGCTCCAACCTCGGGACAGAGCAGTTCTTC
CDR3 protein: CASSSNLGTEQFF

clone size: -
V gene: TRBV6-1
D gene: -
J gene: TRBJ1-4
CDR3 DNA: TGTGCCAGCAGTGCGACAGCGACGGAGGAAAAACTGTTTTTT
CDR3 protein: CASSATATEEKLFF

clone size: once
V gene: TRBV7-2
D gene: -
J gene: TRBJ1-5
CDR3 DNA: TGTGCCAGCAACAGCCAAGATAGCAATCAGCCCCAGCATTTT
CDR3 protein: CASNSQDSNQPQHF

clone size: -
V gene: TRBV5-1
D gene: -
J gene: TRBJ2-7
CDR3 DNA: TGCGCCAGCAGCTTGGCTGGACACGGACAGTACGAGCAGTACTTC
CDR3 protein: CASSLAGHGQYEQYF

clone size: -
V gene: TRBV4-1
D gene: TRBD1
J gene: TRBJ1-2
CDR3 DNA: TGCGCCAGCAGCCCCCGGACAGGGGACAACTATGGCTACACCTTC
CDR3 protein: CASSPRTGDNYGYTF

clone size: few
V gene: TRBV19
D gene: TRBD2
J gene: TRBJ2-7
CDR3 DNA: TGTGCCAGTAGTATCGCGGCGGGGGGGACTAACGAGCAGTACTTC
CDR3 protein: CASSIAAGGTNEQYF

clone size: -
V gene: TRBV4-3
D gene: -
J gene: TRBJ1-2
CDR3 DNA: TGCGCCAGCAGCCAAGAAGGGGAGGCCGGGGTTAACTATGGCTACACCTTC
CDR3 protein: CASSQEGEAGVNYGYTF

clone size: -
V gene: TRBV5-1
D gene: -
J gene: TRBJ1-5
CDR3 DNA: TGCGCCAGCAGCTTGGGTCCGTCGGACGGCTCACCCCAGCATTTT
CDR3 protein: CASSLGPSDGSPQHF

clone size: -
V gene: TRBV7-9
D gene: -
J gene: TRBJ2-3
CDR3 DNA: TGTGCCAGCAGCTCGAACACGGGGGGCCCAGATACGCAGTATTTT
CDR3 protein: CASSSNTGGPDTQYF

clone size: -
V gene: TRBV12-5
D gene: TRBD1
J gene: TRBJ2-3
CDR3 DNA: TGTGCTAGTGGTTTTGATTGGCAGGGGGCCGAAGATACGCAGTATTTT
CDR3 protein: CASGFDWQGAEDTQYF

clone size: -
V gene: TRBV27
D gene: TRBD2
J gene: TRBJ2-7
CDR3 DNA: TGTGCCAGCAGTTTACCACGGACTAGCGGGGATACCTACGAGCAGTACTTC
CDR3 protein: CASSLPRTSGDTYEQYF

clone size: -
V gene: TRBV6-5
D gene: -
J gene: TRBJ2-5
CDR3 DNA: TGTGCCAGCAGTTACTCGATTGGAGGGAACCAAGAGACCCAGTACTTC
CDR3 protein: CASSYSIGGNQETQYF

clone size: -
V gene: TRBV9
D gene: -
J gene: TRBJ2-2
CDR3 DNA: TGTGCCAGCAGCGTCACAGGGACGGGGGAGCTGTTTTTT
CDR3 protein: CASSVTGTGELFF

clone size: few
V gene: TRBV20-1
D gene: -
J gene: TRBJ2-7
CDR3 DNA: TGCAGTGCCGCTCTAAATTTCGAGCAGTACTTC
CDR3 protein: CSAALNFEQYF

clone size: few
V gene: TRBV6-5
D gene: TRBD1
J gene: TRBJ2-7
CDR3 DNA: TGTGCCAGCAGTTACCCGAAGGACAGGGGAGGCTATGAGCAGTACTTC
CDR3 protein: CASSYPKDRGGYEQYF

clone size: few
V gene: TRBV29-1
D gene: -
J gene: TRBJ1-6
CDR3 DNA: TGCAGCGTTGAAGTGGCGGATAATTCACCCCTCCACTTT
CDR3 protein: CSVEVADNSPLHF

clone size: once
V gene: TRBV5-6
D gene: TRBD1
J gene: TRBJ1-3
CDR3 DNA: TGTGCCAGTCAGGGACAGATAGGAAACACCATATATTTT
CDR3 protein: CASQGQIGNTIYF

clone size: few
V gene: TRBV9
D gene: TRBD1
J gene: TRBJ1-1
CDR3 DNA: TGTGCCAGCAGCTCTCACTGGGAGACAGGGTCTATGAACACTGAAGCTTTCTTT
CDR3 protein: CASSSHWETGSMNTEAFF

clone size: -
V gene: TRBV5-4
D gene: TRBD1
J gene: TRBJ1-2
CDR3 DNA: TGTGCCAGCAGCACCCGGGACAGGGCCTATGGCTACACCTTC
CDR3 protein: CASSTRDRAYGYTF

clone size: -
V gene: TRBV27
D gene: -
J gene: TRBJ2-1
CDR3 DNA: TGTGCCAGCAAGTTTTGGGGGAATGAGCAGTTCTTC
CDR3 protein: CASKFWGNEQFF

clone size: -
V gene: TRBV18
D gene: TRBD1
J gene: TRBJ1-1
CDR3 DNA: TGTGCCAGCTCACCCGGACAGGGGGCGAACACTGAAGCTTTCTTT
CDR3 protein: CASSPGQGANTEAFF

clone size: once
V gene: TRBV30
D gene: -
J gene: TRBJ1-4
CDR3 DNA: TGTGCCTGGGCCCCACCAGCAACTAATGAAAAACTGTTTTTT
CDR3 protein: CAWAPPATNEKLFF

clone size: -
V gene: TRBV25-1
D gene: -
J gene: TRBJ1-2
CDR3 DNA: TGTGCCAGCAGTGAAAACCCCCCCTATGGCTACACCTTC
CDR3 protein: CASSENPPYGYTF

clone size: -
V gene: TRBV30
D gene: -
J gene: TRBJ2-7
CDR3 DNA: TGTGCCTGGAGTAAGGGGGGGCTTAGCTACGAGCAGTACTTC
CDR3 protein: CAWSKGGLSYEQYF

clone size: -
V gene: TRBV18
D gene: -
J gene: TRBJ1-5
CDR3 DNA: TGTGCCAGCTCACCAGGGCCCAATCAGCCCCAGCATTTT
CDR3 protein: CASSPGPNQPQHF

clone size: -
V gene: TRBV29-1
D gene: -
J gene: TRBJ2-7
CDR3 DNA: TGCAGCGTTGGGACGTCCTACGAGCAGTACTTC
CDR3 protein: CSVGTSYEQYF

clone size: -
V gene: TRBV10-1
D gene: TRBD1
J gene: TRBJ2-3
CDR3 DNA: TGCGCCAGCAGTCCTATCCGGGACAGCAATGAGGATACGCAGTATTTT
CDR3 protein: CASSPIRDSNEDTQYF

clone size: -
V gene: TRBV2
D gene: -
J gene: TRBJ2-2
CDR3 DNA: TGTGCCAGCAGTGAATCTCAGGTTAACACCGGGGAGCTGTTTTTT
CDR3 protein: CASSESQVNTGELFF

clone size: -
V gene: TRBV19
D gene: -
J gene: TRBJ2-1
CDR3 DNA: TGTGCCAGTAGTATGCCCCCGACAAGTAATAGGTACAATGAGCAGTTCTTC
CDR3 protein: CASSMPPTSNRYNEQFF

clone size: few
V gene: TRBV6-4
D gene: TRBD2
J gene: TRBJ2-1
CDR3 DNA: TGTGCCAGCAGTCCAGCGGGGGAGAGCAATGAGCAGTTCTTC
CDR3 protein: CASSPAGESNEQFF

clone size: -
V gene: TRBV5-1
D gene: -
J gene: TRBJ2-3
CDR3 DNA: TGCGCCAGCAGCTGGGCAGGGTGGGGTACAGATACGCAGTATTTT
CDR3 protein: CASSWAGWGTDTQYF

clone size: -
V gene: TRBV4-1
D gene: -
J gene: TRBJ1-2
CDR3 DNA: TGCGCCAGCAGCCAAGACCCCGGGAGTGGCTATGGCTACACCTTC
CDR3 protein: CASSQDPGSGYGYTF

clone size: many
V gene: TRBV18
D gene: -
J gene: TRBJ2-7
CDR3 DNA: TGTGCCAGCTCACCACCCTTTGGGGAGATAGGAGGCTACGAGCAGTACTTC
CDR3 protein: CASSPPFGEIGGYEQYF

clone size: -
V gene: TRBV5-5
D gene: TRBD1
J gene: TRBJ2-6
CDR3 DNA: TGTGCCAGCAAAAGGGGGCACAGCTCTGGGGCCAACGTCCTGACTTTC
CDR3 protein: CASKRGHSSGANVLTF

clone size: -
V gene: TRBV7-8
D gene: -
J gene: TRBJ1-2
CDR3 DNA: TGTGCCAGCAGCTTGGGGGGCATGAATGGCTACACCTTC
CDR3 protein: CASSLGGMNGYTF

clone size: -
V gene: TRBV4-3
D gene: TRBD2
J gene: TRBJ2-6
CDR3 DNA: TGCGCCAGCAGCCAAGTTGCGGGGGGCGCTGGGGCCAACGTCCTGACTTTC
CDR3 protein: CASSQVAGGAGANVLTF

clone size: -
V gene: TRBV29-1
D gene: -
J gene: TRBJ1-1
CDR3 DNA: TGCAGCGGCGGCGCAGACACTGAAGCTTTCTTT
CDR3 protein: CSGGADTEAFF

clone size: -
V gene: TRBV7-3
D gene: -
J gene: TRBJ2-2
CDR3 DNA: TGTGCCAGCAGCTTAAGCTCGAACACCGGGGAGCTGTTTTTT
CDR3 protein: CASSLSSNTGELFF

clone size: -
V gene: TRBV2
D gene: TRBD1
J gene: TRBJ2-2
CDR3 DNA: TGTGCCAGCAGTGGGGACAGGAACACCGGGGAGCTGTTTTTT
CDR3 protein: CASSGDRNTGELFF

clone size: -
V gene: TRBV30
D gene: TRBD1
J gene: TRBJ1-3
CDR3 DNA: TGTGCCTGGAGTTTGGGGGGACAGGGTGGAAACACCATATATTTT
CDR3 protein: CAWSLGGQGGNTIYF

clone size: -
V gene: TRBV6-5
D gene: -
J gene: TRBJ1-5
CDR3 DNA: TGTGCCAGCGGGGGGCTTGATCAGCCCCAGCATTTT
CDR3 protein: CASGGLDQPQHF

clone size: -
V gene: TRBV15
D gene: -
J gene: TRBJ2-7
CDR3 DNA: TGTGCCACCAGCAGAGATAGGTTGTCCTACGAGCAGTACTTC
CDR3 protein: CATSRDRLSYEQYF

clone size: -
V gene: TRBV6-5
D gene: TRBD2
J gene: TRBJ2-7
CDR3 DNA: TGTGCCGCCGGGACTAACTACGAGCAGTACTTC
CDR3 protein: CAAGTNYEQYF

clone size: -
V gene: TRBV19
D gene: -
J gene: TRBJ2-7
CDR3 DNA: TGTGCCAGTAGTATGAGATTAGCGGACTACGAGCAGTACTTC
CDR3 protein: CASSMRLADYEQYF

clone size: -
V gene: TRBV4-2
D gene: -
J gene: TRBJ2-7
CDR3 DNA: TGTGCCAGCAGCCAAGATAAGCGGAGCTCCTACGAGCAGTACTTC
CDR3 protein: CASSQDKRSSYEQYF

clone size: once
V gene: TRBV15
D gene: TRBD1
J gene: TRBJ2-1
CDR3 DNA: TGTGCCACCTCCAGGGACAGAGGAAATGAGCAGTTCTTC
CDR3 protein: CATSRDRGNEQFF

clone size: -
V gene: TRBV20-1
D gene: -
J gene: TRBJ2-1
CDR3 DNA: TGCAGTGTAGGGGTAGGCGAGCAGTTCTTC
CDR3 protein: CSVGVGEQFF

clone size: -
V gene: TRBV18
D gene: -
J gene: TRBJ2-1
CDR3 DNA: TGTGCCAGCTCACCACTCACGACTCTTGGTGAGCAGTTCTTC
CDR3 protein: CASSPLTTLGEQFF

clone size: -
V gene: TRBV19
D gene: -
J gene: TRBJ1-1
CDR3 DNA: TGTGCCAGTAGTGTTGGTCCGGGAGGGAGTGAAGCTTTCTTT
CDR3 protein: CASSVGPGGSEAFF

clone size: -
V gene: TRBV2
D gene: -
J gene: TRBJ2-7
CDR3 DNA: TGTGCCAGCCGACAGGACTCCTACGAGCAGTACTTC
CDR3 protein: CASRQDSYEQYF

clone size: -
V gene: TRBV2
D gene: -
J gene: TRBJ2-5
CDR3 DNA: TGTGCCAGCAGTGAAGGGGGTCCCGAACAAGAGACCCAGTACTTC
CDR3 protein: CASSEGGPEQETQYF

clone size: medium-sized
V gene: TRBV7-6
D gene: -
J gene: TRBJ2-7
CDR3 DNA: TGTGCCAGCAGCGGGGCCAGCTCCTACGAGCAGTACTTC
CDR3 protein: CASSGASSYEQYF

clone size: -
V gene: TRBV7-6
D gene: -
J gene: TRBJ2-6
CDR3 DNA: TGTGCCAGTCTTGACAGTGCTGGGGCCAACGTCCTGACTTTC
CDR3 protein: CASLDSAGANVLTF

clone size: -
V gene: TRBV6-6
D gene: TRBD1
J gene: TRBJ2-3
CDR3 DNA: TGTGCCAGCAGTTACCAGGGGGCAGATACGCAGTATTTT
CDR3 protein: CASSYQGADTQYF